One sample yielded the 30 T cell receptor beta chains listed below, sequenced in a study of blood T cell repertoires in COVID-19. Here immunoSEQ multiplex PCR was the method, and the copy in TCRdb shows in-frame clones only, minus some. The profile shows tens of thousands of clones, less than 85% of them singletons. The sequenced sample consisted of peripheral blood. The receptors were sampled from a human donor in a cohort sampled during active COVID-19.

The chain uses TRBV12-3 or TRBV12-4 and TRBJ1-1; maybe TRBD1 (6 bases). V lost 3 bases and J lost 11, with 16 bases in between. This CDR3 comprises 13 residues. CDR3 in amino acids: CASSFSPDGGAFF. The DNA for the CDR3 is TGTGCCAGCAGTTTCAGCCCGGATGGGGGCGCTTTCTTT.

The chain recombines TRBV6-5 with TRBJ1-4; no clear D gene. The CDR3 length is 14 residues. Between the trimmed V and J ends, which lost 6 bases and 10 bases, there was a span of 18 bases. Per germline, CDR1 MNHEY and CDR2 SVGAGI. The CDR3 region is CASSRSTPSGKLFF. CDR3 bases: TGTGCCAGCAGCCGGAGTACGCCCAGCGGAAAACTGTTTTTT.

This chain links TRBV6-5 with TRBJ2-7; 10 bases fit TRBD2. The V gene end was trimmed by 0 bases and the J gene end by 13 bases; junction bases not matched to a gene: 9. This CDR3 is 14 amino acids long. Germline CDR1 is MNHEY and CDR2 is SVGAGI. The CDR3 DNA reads TGTGCCAGCAGTTACTCCCTAGCGGGGGCCCCGGGATACTTC. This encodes CASSYSLAGAPGYF.

In DNA, the CDR3 is TGTGCCAGCAGCCACATGGACAGGGGGCTGAACACTGAAGCTTTCTTT. Its translation: CASSHMDRGLNTEAFF. The chain combines TRBV14 with TRBJ1-1; TRBD1 agrees at 11 bases. Germline V gene lookup returns CDR1 SGHDN and CDR2 FVKESK. The trim removed 3 bases at V and 0 bases at J, leaving 3 bases unmatched. The CDR3 loop spans 16 amino acids. Using reference TRBV14 and TRBJ1-1 for the parts outside the CDR3, the full variable domain is EAGVTQFPSHSVIEKGQTVTLRCDPISGHDNLYWYRRVMGKEIKFLLHFVKESKQDESGMPNNRFLAERTGGTYSTLKVQPAELEDSGVYFCASSHMDRGLNTEAFFGQGTRLTVV.

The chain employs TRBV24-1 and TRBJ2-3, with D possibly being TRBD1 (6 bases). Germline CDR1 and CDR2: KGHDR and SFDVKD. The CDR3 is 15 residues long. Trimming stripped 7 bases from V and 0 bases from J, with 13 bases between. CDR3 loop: CATRRTGSSTDTQYF. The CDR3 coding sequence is TGTGCCACCAGGCGAACAGGGTCCAGCACAGATACGCAGTATTTT.

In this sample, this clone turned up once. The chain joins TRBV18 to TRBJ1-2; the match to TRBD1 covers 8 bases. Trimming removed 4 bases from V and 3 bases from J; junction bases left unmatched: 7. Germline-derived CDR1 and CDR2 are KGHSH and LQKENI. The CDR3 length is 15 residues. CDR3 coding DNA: TGTGCCAGCTCACTCCGACAGGGGATTCACTATGGCTACACCTTC. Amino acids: CASSLRQGIHYGYTF.

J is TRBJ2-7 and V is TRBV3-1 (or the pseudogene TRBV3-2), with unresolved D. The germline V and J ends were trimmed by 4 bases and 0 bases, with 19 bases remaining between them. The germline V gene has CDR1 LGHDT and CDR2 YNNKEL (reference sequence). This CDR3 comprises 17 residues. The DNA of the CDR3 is TGTGCCAGCAGCCCTCGAGGAAGTGGCACCAGCTCCTACGAGCAGTACTTC. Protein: CASSPRGSGTSSYEQYF.

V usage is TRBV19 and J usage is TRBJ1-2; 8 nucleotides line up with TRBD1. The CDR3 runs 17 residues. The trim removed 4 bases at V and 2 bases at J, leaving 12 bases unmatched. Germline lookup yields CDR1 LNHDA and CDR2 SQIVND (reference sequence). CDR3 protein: CASSRSSSGGDNYGYTF. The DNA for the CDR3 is TGTGCCAGTAGTAGGAGTTCATCAGGGGGCGACAACTATGGCTACACCTTC.

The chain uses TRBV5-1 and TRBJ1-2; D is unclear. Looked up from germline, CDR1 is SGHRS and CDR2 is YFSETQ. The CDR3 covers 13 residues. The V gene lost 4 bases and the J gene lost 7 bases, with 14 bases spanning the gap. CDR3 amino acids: CASSPERVAGYTF. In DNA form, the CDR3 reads TGCGCCAGCAGCCCGGAGAGGGTCGCTGGCTACACCTTC.

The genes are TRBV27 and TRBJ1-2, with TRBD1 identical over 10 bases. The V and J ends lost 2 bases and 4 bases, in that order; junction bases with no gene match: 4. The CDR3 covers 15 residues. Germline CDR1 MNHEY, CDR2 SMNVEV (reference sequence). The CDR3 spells CASSLRQGAGYGYTF. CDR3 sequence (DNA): TGTGCCAGCAGTTTAAGACAGGGGGCAGGCTATGGCTACACCTTC.

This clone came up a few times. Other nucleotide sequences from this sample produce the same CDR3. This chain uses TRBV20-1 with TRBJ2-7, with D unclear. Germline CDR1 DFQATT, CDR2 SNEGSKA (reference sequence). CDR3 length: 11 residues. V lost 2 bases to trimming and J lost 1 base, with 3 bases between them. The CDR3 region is CSARLSYEQYF. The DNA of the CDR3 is TGCAGTGCTAGATTATCCTACGAGCAGTACTTC.

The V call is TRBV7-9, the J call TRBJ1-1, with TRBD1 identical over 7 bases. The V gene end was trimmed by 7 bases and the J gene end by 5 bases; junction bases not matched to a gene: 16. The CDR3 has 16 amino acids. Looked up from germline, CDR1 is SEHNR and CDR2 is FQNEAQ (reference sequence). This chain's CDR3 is CASILYLGQTHTEAFF. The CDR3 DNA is TGTGCCAGCATCCTTTATTTGGGACAGACACATACTGAAGCTTTCTTT.

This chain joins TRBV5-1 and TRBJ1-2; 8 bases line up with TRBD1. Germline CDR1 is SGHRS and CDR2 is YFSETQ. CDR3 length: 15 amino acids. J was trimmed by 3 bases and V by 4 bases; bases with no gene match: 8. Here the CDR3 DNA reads TGCGCCAGCAGCATGGACAGGGTATGGGACTATGGCTACACCTTC. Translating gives CASSMDRVWDYGYTF.

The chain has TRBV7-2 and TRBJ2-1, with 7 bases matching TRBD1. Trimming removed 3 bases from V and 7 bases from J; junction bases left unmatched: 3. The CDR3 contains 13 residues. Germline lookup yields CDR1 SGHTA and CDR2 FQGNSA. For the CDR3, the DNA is TGTGCCAGCAGCTTTGGGACAGCTAATGAGCAGTTCTTC. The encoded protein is CASSFGTANEQFF.

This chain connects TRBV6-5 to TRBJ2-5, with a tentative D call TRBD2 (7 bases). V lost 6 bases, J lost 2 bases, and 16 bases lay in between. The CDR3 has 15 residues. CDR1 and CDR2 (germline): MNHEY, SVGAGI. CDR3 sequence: CASSVLGRGQETQYF. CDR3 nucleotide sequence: TGTGCCAGCAGCGTACTGGGGAGGGGGCAAGAGACCCAGTACTTC.

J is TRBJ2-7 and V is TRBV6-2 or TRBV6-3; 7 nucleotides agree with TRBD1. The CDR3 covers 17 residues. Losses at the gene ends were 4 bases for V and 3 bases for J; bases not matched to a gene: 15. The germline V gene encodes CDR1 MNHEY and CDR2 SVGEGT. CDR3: CASSSTAPGQPNYEQYF. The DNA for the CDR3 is TGTGCCAGCAGTTCGACCGCTCCGGGACAGCCGAACTACGAGCAGTACTTC.

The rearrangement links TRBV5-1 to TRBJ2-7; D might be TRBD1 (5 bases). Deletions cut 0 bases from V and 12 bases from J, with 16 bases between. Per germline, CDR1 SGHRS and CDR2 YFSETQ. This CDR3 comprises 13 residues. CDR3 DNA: TGCGCCAGCAGCTTGGCAACGTTTGGGGCTTTGTACTTC. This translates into CASSLATFGALYF. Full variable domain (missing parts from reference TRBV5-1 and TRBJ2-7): KAGVTQTPRYLIKTRGQQVTLSCSPISGHRSVSWYQQTPGQGLQFLFEYFSETQRNKGNFPGRFSGRQFSNSRSEMNVSTLELGDSALYLCASSLATFGALYFGPGTRLTVT.

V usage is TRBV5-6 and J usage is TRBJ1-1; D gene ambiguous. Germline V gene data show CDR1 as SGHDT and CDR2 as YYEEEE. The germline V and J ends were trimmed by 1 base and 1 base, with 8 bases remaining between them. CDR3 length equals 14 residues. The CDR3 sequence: CASSLWASNTEAFF. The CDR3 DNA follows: TGTGCCAGCAGCTTGTGGGCTTCGAACACTGAAGCTTTCTTT.

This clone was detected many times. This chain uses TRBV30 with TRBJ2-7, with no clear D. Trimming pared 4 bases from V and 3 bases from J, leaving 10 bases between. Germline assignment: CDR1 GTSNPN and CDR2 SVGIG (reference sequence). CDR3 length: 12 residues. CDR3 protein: CAWTRGNYEQYF. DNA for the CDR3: TGTGCCTGGACCCGCGGAAACTACGAGCAGTACTTC.

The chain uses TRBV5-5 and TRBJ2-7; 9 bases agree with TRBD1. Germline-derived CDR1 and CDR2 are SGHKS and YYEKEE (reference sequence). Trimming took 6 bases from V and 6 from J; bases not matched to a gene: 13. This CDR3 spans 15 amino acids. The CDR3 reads CASTLGARQGGEQYF. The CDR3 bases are TGTGCCAGCACCCTCGGGGCCCGACAGGGGGGCGAGCAGTACTTC. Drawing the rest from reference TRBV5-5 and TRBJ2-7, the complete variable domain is DAGVTQSPTHLIKTRGQQVTLRCSPISGHKSVSWYQQVLGQGPQFIFQYYEKEERGRGNFPDRFSARQFPNYSSELNVNALLLGDSALYLCASTLGARQGGEQYFGPGTRLTVT.

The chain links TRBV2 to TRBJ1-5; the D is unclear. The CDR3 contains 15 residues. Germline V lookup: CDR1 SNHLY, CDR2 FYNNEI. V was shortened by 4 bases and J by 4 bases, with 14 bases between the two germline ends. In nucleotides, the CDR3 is TGTGCCAGCAGTGGTGAAACGGTTGCGAATCAGCCCCAGCATTTT. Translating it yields CASSGETVANQPQHF.

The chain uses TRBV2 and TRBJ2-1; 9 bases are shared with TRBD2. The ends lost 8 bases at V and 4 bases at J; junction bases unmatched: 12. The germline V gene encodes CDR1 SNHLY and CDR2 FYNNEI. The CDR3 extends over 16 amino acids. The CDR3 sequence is CASGAQSGGFYNEQFF. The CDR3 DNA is TGTGCCAGCGGGGCCCAAAGCGGGGGGTTTTACAATGAGCAGTTCTTC.

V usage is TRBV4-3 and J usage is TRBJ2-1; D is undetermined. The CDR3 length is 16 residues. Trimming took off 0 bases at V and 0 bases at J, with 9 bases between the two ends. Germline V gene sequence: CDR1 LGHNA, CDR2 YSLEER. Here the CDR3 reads CASSQDPVSSYNEQFF. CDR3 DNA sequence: TGCGCCAGCAGCCAAGATCCGGTAAGCTCCTACAATGAGCAGTTCTTC.

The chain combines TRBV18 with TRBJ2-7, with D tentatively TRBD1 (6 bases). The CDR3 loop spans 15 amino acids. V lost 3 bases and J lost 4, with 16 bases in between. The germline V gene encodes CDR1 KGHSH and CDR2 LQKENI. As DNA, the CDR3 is TGTGCCAGCTCACCTCCGAACGACAGGAGGTACGAGCAGTACTTC. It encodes CASSPPNDRRYEQYF.

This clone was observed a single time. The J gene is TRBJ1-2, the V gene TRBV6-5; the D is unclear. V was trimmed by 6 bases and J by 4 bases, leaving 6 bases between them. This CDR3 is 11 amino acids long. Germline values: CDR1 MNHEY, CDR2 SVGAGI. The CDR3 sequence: CASRSGYGYTF. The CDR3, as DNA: TGTGCCAGCAGGTCAGGCTATGGCTACACCTTC.

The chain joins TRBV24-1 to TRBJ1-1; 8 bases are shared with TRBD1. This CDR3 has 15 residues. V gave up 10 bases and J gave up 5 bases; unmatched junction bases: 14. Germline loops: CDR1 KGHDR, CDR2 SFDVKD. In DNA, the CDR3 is TGTGCCACGAGTAGGTCAGGGGGCGGGCGGACTGAAGCTTTCTTT. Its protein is CATSRSGGGRTEAFF.

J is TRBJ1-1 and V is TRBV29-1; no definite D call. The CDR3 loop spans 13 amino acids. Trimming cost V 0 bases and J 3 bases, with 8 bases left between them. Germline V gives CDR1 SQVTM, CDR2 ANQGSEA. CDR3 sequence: CSVEDHGHTEAFF. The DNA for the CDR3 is TGCAGCGTTGAAGATCATGGGCACACTGAAGCTTTCTTT.

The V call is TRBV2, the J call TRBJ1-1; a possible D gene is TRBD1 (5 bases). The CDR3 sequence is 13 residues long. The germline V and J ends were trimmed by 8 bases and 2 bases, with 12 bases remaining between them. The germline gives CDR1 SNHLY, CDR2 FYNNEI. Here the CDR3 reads CASLGRENTEAFF. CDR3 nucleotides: TGTGCCAGCTTGGGCAGGGAAAACACTGAAGCTTTCTTT.

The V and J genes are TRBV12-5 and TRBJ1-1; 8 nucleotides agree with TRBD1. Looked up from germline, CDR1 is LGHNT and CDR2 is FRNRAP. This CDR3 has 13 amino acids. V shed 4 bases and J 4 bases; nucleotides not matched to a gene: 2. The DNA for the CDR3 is TGTGCTAGTGGTTGGACAGGGACCACTGAAGCTTTCTTT. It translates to CASGWTGTTEAFF.

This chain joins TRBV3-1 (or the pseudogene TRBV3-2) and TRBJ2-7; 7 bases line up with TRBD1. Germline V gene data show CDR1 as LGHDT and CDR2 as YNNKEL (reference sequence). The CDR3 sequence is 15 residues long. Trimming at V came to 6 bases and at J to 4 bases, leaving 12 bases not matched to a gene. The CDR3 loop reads CASRLKGAAEYEQYF. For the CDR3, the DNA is TGTGCCAGCAGACTCAAGGGGGCGGCGGAATACGAGCAGTACTTC.